The clone carrying this T cell receptor beta chain has ten or more counts. TCR beta CDR3 sequences were amplified from RNA transcripts. The TCR CDR3 was amplified in a first-round RT-PCR using the HTBI primer set. TCRdb re-called the multiplex PCR reads through MiXCR, storing one row per CDR3 protein. This sample yields tens of thousands of distinct CDR3 sequences, of which under 55% are seen a single time; around 10% belongs to the top ten. The CDR3 is made up of 16 amino acids. The germline V gene has CDR1 SGHRS and CDR2 YFSETQ. Trimming took 3 bases from V and 4 from J, leaving 14 bases between them. The data were obtained in a study of T cells in Graves' hyperthyroidism and ophthalmopathy.

The material sequenced was blood. The receptor comes from a woman aged 30 to 39 with Graves' hyperthyroidism. This chain links TRBV5-1 with TRBJ2-6, with D unresolved. Here the CDR3 reads CASSSTMSRGANVLTF. As DNA, the CDR3 is TGCGCCAGCAGCTCGACCATGAGTAGGGGGGCCAACGTCCTGACTTTC. Full variable domain (rest looked up from reference TRBV5-1 and TRBJ2-6): KAGVTQTPRYLIKTRGQQVTLSCSPISGHRSVSWYQQTPGQGLQFLFEYFSETQRNKGNFPGRFSGRQFSNSRSEMNVSTLELGDSALYLCASSSTMSRGANVLTFGAGSRLTVL.